This entry describes one T cell receptor beta chain. The sample belongs to a study of T cell responses to AZD1222 COVID-19 vaccine. Sequencing was performed with immunoSEQ multiplex PCR; in TCRdb, only in-frame clones are kept and a portion is missing. The sample lists over 25,000 clones, over 80% occurring once. This sequence originates from an adult who received the AZD1222 COVID-19 vaccine. The sequencing used peripheral blood, collected 28 days after the second AZD1222 dose.

CDR3 residues: CASSRVRTGELFF. The CDR3, as DNA: TGTGCCAGTAGTAGAGTACGAACCGGGGAGCTGTTTTTT. The chain recombines TRBV19 with TRBJ2-2; no clear D. The germline V and J ends were trimmed by 4 bases and 5 bases, with 8 bases remaining between them. This CDR3 spans 13 amino acids. Germline V gives CDR1 LNHDA, CDR2 SQIVND (reference sequence).